What follows describes a single TCR beta chain. Its binding antigen is unknown. Base-call qualities are not available, and no considerably larger clone is one nucleotide away. This sample stems from a study of shared clonotypes between healthy human individuals (dated by TCRdb to the early 2020s). In terms of the full investigation: The cohort included three men and a couple of women between 18 and 49 years of age. Libraries were prepared and TCR repertoires were sequenced by different laboratories using diverse techniques, in order to increase sequencing depth and limit assay-specific biases. Leukapheresis yielded between about 0.94 and 9.5 billion PBMCs per donor. Blood TCR repertoires of five healthy adults were deeply sequenced to estimate repertoire size and the extent of clonotype sharing between individuals.

Broader findings and caveats from the paper: Because the study included a small number of donors, the genetic and exposure-history diversity represented was limited. Pairwise subsampling led to the expectation that sequencing depth would affect the degree of clonotype sharing among donors. Sampling was limited to blood, and TCR repertoires in tissue likely differ from TCR repertoires in blood.

The donors were healthy, HIV-negative adults who had no recently reported acute infections or vaccinations. Every donor was a Caucasian adult living in Nashville, Tennessee, USA. For unsorted samples, some 87 million PBMCs were counted, and genomic DNA was extracted using the QIAamp DNA Blood Mini kit. After blood collection by leukapheresis, PBMCs were isolated using Ficoll-Histopaque density gradient centrifugation and then cryopreserved in the vapor phase of liquid nitrogen. Using the deep immunoSEQ assay, TCR CDR3 regions were amplified from genomic DNA by multiplex PCR. For each cell subset, the extracted genomic DNA was distributed evenly across all wells of several immunoSEQ 96-well plates, and each plate served as one replicate. For unsorted PBMC, each replicate PCR was loaded with roughly 330 ng genomic DNA, equivalent to tens of thousands of T cell genomes. Ten immunoSEQ deep assay plates were used to sequence unsorted PBMC genomic DNA. Purified libraries were quantified with a Qubit 3.0 fluorometer, sized on a Bioanalyzer 2100, and re-quantified with the KAPA Library Quantification kit. Every immunoSEQ 96-well plate was sequenced on a dedicated single-read 150-cycle Illumina NextSeq 550 flow cell. The source study handled its data this way. Because the immunoSEQ output included only junctional sequences and no quality scores, the filtering could not be the same as the filtering used for full-length reads. Sequences were annotated with PyIR, a Python wrapper for IgBLAST v1.9, and V/J genes and CDR3 were assigned using IMGT germline references. Reads were filtered out if the reads had weak V/J assignments (E-value above 1e-6), no CDR3, stop codons, out-of-frame junctions, or ambiguous translated residues. V3J clonotypes were defined as sequences sharing the same inferred V gene, J gene, and CDR3 amino acid sequence. Percentage overlap between repertoires was computed as shared unique clonotypes divided by the size of the smaller repertoire. RTK rarefaction, the Chao1 estimator, and Recon v2.1 estimates of unobserved clonotypes were used to assess repertoire richness. TCRdb re-hosts the immuneACCESS table, in-frame sequences only. Its copies lack some clones; in the studies checked, an unresolved V gene accounts for under half of them, and the cause for the rest is not known. V, J and clone size reflect that table, while D and trimming were determined from the DNA. For this sample there are 400,000 to 500,000 clones; 76% appear just once. The ten largest make up 10% to 15% of the sample.

The TCR was taken from a middle-aged woman in good health. Some clones in this sample may be carry-over from other donors' samples. The sequencing input was PBMCs.

Here is the DNA: TGTGCCAGCAGCCCCCCCGGGACAGGGGAGAATGAAAAACTGTTTTTT. Its amino acids are CASSPPGTGENEKLFF. The chain is assembled from TRBV7-9 and TRBJ1-4; 10 junctional bases match TRBD1. CDR1 and CDR2, per the germline V gene (reference sequence), are SEHNR and FQNEAQ. Trimming removed 5 bases from V and 5 bases from J; the gene matches leave 8 bases unexplained. The CDR3 runs 16 amino acids, cysteine and phenylalanine included. Only the CDR3 DNA is retained, 48 bases long and in frame from the first base.